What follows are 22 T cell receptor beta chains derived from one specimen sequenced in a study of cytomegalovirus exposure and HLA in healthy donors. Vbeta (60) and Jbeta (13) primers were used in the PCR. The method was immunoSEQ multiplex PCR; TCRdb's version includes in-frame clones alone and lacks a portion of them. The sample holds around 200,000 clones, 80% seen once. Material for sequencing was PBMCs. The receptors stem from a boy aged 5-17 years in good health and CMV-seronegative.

CDR3 loop: CASRTGGNTEAFF. CDR3 DNA: TGTGCCAGTAGGACGGGGGGGAACACTGAAGCTTTCTTT. The chain links TRBV19 to TRBJ1-1; D might be TRBD1 (5 bases). Germline loops: CDR1 LNHDA, CDR2 SQIVND (reference sequence). The CDR3 length is 13 residues. The V end lost 6 bases, the J end lost 1 base, and 9 bases lay between the germline ends. The whole variable domain, remainder taken from reference TRBV19 and TRBJ1-1, is DGGITQSPKYLFRKEGQNVTLSCEQNLNHDAMYWYRQDPGQGLRLIYYSQIVNDFQKGDIAEGYSVSREKKESFPLTVTSAQKNPTAFYLCASRTGGNTEAFFGQGTRLTVV.

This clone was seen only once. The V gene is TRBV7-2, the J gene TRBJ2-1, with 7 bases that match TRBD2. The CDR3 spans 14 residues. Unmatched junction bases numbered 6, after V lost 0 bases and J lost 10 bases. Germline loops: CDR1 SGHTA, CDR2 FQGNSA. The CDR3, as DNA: TGTGCCAGCAGCTTAGCTGGGGGGGAGCGGGAGCAGTTCTTC. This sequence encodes CASSLAGGEREQFF.

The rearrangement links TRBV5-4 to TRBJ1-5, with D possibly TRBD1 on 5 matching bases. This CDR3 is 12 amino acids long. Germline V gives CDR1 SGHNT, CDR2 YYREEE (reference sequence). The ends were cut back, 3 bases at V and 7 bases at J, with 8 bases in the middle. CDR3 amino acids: CASSSRGQPQHF. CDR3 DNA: TGTGCCAGCAGCTCCCGGGGGCAGCCCCAGCATTTT. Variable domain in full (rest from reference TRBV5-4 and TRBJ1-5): ETGVTQSPTHLIKTRGQQVTLRCSSQSGHNTVSWYQQALGQGPQFIFQYYREEENGRGNFPPRFSGLQFPNYSSELNVNALELDDSALYLCASSSRGQPQHFGDGTRLSIL.

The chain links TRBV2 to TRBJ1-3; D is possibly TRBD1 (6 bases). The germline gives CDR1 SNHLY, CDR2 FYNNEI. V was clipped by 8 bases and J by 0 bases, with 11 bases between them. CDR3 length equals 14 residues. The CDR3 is CASRGQTSGNTIYF. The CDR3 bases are TGTGCCAGCCGAGGACAGACCTCTGGAAACACCATATATTTT.

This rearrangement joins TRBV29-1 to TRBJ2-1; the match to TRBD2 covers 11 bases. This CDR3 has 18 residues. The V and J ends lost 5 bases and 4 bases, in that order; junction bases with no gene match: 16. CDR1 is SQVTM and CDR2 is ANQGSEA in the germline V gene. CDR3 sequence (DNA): TGCAGCGTTAGGGGGGCTCCGACTAGCGGGATATTTTACAATGAGCAGTTCTTC. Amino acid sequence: CSVRGAPTSGIFYNEQFF.

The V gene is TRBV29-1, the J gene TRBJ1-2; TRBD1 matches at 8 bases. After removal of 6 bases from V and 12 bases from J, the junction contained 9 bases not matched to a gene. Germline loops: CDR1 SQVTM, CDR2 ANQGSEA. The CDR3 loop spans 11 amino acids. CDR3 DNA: TGCAGCGTCCGATCAGGGGGCGAAGACACCTTC. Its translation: CSVRSGGEDTF.

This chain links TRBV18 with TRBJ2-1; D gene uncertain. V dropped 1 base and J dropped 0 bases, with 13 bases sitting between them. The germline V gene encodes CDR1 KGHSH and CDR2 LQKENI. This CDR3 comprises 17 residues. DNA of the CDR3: TGTGCCAGCTCACCACGCCGTCTAACTTACTCCTACAATGAGCAGTTCTTC. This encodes CASSPRRLTYSYNEQFF.

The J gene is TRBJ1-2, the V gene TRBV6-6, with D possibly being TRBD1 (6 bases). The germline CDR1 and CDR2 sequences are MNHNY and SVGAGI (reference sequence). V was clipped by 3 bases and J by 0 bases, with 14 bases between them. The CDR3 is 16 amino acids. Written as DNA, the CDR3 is TGTGCCAGCAGTTATCCTGGGGGCTTAGCTAACTATGGCTACACCTTC. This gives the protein CASSYPGGLANYGYTF.

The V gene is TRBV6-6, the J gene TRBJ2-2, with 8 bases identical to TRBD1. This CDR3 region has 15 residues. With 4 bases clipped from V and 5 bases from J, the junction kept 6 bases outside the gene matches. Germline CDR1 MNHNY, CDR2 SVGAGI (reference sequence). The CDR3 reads CASSSTGARTGELFF. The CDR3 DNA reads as TGTGCCAGCAGTTCGACAGGGGCGCGGACCGGGGAGCTGTTTTTT.

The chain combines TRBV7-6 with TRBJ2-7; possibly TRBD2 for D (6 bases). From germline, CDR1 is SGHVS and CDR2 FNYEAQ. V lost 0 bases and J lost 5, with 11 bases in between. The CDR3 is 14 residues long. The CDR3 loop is CASSLAIRGNEQYF. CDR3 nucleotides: TGTGCCAGCAGCTTAGCGATTCGCGGGAACGAGCAGTACTTC.

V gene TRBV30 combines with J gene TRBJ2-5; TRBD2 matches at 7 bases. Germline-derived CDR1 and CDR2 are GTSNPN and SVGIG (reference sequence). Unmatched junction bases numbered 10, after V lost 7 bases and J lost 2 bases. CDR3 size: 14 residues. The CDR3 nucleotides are TGTGCCTACACCTGGCTAGCGGTACAAGAGACCCAGTACTTC. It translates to CAYTWLAVQETQYF.

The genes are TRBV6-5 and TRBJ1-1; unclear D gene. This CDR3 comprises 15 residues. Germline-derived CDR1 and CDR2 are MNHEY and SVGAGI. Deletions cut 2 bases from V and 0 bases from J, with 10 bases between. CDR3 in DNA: TGTGCCAGCAGTTACGGCAGAACCATGAACACTGAAGCTTTCTTT. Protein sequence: CASSYGRTMNTEAFF.

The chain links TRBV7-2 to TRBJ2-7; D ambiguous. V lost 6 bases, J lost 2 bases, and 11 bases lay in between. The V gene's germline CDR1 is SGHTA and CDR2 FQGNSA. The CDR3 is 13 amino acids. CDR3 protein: CASRPDKTYEQYF. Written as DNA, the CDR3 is TGTGCCAGCAGGCCTGACAAGACCTACGAGCAGTACTTC. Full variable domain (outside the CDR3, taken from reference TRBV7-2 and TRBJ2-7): GAGVSQSPSNKVTEKGKDVELRCDPISGHTALYWYRQSLGQGLEFLIYFQGNSAPDKSGLPSDRFSAERTGGSVSTLTIQRTQQEDSAVYLCASRPDKTYEQYFGPGTRLTVT.

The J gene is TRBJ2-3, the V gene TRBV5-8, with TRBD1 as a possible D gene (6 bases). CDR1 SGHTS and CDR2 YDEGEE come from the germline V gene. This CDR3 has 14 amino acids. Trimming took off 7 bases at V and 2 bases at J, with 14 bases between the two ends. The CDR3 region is CASGYRVPTDTQYF. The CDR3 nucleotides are TGTGCCAGCGGATACAGGGTTCCCACAGATACGCAGTATTTT. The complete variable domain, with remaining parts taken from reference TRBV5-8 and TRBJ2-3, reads EAGVTQSPTHLIKTRGQQATLRCSPISGHTSVYWYQQALGLGLQFLLWYDEGEERNRGNFPPRFSGRQFPNYSSELNVNALELEDSALYLCASGYRVPTDTQYFGPGTRLTVL.

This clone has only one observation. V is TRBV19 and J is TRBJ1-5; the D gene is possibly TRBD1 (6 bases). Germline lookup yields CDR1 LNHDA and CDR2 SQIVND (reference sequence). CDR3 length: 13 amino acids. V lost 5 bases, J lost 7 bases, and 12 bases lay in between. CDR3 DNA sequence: TGTGCCAGTAGTGTCGGACAGTACCAGCCCCAGCATTTT. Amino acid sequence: CASSVGQYQPQHF.

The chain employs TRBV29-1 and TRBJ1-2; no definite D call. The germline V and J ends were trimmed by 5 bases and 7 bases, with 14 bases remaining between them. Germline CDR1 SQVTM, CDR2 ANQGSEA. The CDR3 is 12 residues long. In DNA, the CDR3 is TGCAGCGTTCCACTACGCGGGGTTGGCTACACCTTC. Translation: CSVPLRGVGYTF.

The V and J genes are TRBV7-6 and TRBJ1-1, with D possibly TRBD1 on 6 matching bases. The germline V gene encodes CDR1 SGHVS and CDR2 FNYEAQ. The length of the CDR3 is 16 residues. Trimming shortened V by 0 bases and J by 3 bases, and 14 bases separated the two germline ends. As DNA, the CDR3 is TGTGCCAGCAGCTTAGCCGTGTCGGGGGGGCACACTGAAGCTTTCTTT. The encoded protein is CASSLAVSGGHTEAFF.

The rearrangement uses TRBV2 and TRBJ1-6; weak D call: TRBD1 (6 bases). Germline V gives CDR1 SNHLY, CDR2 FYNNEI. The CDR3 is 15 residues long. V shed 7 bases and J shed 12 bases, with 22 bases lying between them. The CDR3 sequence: CASTQDRTYLLPLHF. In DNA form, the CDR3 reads TGTGCCAGCACCCAAGACAGGACGTACCTTTTACCCCTCCACTTT.

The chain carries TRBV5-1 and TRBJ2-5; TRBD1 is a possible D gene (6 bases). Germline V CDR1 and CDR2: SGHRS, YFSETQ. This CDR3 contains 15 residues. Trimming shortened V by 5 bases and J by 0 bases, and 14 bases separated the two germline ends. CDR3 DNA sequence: TGCGCCAGCAGGCCAACAGGGTACAACCAAGAGACCCAGTACTTC. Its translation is CASRPTGYNQETQYF. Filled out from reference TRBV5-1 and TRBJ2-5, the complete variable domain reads KAGVTQTPRYLIKTRGQQVTLSCSPISGHRSVSWYQQTPGQGLQFLFEYFSETQRNKGNFPGRFSGRQFSNSRSEMNVSTLELGDSALYLCASRPTGYNQETQYFGPGTRLLVL.

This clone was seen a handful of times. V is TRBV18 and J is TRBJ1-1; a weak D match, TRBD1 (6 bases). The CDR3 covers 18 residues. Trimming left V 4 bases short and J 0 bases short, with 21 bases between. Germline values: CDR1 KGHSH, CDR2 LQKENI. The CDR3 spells CASSRQRGGRGMNTEAFF. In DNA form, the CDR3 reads TGTGCCAGCTCACGGCAACGTGGAGGCAGGGGAATGAACACTGAAGCTTTCTTT.

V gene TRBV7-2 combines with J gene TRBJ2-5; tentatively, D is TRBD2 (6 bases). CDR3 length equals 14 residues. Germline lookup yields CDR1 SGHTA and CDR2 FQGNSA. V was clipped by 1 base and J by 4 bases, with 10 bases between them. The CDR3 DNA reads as TGTGCCAGCAGCTTAGGGGTGCGGGGAGAGACCCAGTACTTC. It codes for CASSLGVRGETQYF.

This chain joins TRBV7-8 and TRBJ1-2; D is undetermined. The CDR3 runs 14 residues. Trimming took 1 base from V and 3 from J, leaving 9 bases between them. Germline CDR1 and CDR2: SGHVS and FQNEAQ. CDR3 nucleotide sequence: TGTGCCAGCAGCTTAGATACGAAGCACTATGGCTACACCTTC. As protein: CASSLDTKHYGYTF.